The source of this T cell receptor beta chain is a study of CD8+CD57+ T cells in acquired aplastic anemia. Study-wide background: When averaged, DNA from sorted CD4+ and CD8+ cells came to approximately 3 ug.

This clonotype was observed a handful of times. Its antigen remains unknown. The template used for profiling TCR beta VDJ and CDR3 was genomic DNA. From the reads, TCRdb called clonotypes with MiXCR, one entry per CDR3 protein. The table has 150,000 to 200,000 distinct CDR3 sequences, roughly 50% seen once. This CDR3 comprises 13 residues. Deletions cut 10 bases from V and 2 bases from J, with 12 bases between. Germline lookup yields CDR1 ENHRY and CDR2 SYGVKD. CD8+CD57+ cell expansion, shown by flow cytometry, had occurred in the patients selected for sequencing. The patients all had a severe acquired aplastic anemia diagnosis. None of the patients had been given any therapy when their blood was sampled. Broader study findings: With respect to CD8+ Simpson's diversity, patients and controls did not differ significantly.

The J gene is TRBJ1-3, the V gene TRBV10-3; D is perhaps TRBD1 (5 bases). The sample comprised sorted CD4+, CD8+, or CD8+CD57+ T cells (not recorded which) from PBMCs. This clonotype originated in a human donor with aplastic anemia. The CDR3 protein is CATLEGPGNTIYF. The CDR3 nucleotides read TGTGCCACCCTGGAGGGACCTGGAAACACCATATATTTT.